Shown below are 15 T cell receptor beta chains from a single sample sequenced in a study of read filtering for tumor transcriptome and immune sequencing. This library used roughly 370 ng RNA and molecular barcoded adaptors spanning alpha/delta and beta/gamma chains. TCRdb reanalysed the reads using MiXCR and keeps one entry per CDR3 protein. The sample records tens of thousands of distinct CDR3 sequences, approximately 15% being singletons. Sequenced input: a population of CD138-negative cells sorted from bone marrow. The receptors were sampled from a donor aged 40 or over with multiple myeloma.

This clonotype was found many times. The chain recombines TRBV5-5 with TRBJ2-1, with TRBD2 identical over 12 bases. Germline CDR1 and CDR2: SGHKS and YYEKEE (reference sequence). Trimming at V came to 4 bases and at J to 4 bases, leaving 6 bases not matched to a gene. The CDR3 spans 16 residues. The CDR3 spells CASSLRTSGIYNEQFF. In DNA form, the CDR3 reads TGTGCCAGCAGCCTCAGGACTAGCGGGATTTACAATGAGCAGTTCTTC. The variable domain in full, with the rest retrieved from reference TRBV5-5 and TRBJ2-1, is DAGVTQSPTHLIKTRGQQVTLRCSPISGHKSVSWYQQVLGQGPQFIFQYYEKEERGRGNFPDRFSARQFPNYSSELNVNALLLGDSALYLCASSLRTSGIYNEQFFGPGTRLTVL.

This clonotype was counted many times. The chain recombines TRBV29-1 with TRBJ2-1; 16 positions agree with TRBD2. V shed 0 bases and J 3 bases; nucleotides not matched to a gene: 11. Germline V gene sequence: CDR1 SQVTM, CDR2 ANQGSEA. This CDR3 has 20 amino acids. The CDR3 spells CSVEDPGGTSGRGGYNEQFF. CDR3 in DNA: TGCAGCGTTGAAGATCCAGGGGGGACTAGCGGGAGGGGGGGCTACAATGAGCAGTTCTTC.

This clonotype showed up many times. The V gene is TRBV7-9, the J gene TRBJ1-5; 8 bases match TRBD1. Per germline, CDR1 SEHNR and CDR2 FQNEAQ (reference sequence). V lost 3 bases, J lost 6 bases, and 4 bases stayed unmatched. This CDR3 has 14 residues. The CDR3 region is CASSLDRDPQPQHF. The CDR3 region has the DNA TGTGCCAGCAGCTTGGACAGGGACCCTCAGCCCCAGCATTTT. The full variable domain, rest sourced from reference TRBV7-9 and TRBJ1-5, is DTGVSQNPRHKITKRGQNVTFRCDPISEHNRLYWYRQTLGQGPEFLTYFQNEAQLEKSRLLSDRFSAERPKGSFSTLEIQRTEQGDSAMYLCASSLDRDPQPQHFGDGTRLSIL.

This clonotype was picked up a small number of times. Given a much more abundant clone one base away, this may be a read error. The V gene is TRBV9, the J gene TRBJ2-2; tentative D call: TRBD2 (6 bases). Germline CDR1 reads SGDLS; CDR2 reads YYNGEE. The CDR3 totals 17 residues. The CDR3 nucleotides are TGTGCCAGCAGGGAGGAGAAGGACATAGCGAACACCGGGGGGCTGTTTTTT. This encodes CASREEKDIANTGGLFF.

This clonotype has ten or more counts. V and J are TRBV6-5 and TRBJ1-5, with a weak D call TRBD1 (5 bases). The CDR3 length is 15 residues. Trimming cost V 2 bases and J 3 bases, with 11 bases left between them. The germline gives CDR1 MNHEY, CDR2 SVGAGI. The CDR3 reads CASSYTAGHNQPQHF. CDR3 nucleotides: TGTGCCAGCAGTTACACGGCAGGACACAATCAGCCCCAGCATTTT.

This clonotype was recorded at least ten times. This chain links TRBV29-1 with TRBJ2-7, with D possibly matching TRBD1 (6 bases). V gave up 0 bases and J gave up 2 bases, with 14 bases separating them. Germline CDR1 and CDR2: SQVTM and ANQGSEA. This CDR3 has 15 amino acids. The CDR3 bases are TGCAGCGTTGAAGAGTGGGCCAGGGGAGCCTACGAGCAGTACTTC. This encodes CSVEEWARGAYEQYF.

In regard to this clonotype: A junction end diverges from the germline sequence, so it may reflect a read error. The chain employs TRBV10-3 and TRBJ2-3; possibly TRBD2 for D (6 bases). The CDR3 is 15 residues long. The germline gives CDR1 ENHRY, CDR2 SYGVKD. The CDR3 nucleotides read TGTGCCATCAGTGAGCAGGAAACTAGCACAGATGCGCAGTATTTT. This codes for CAISEQETSTDAQYF.

This clonotype was seen repeatedly, ten times or more. The genes are TRBV6-2 or TRBV6-3 and TRBJ2-1; 13 bases match TRBD2. This CDR3 is 15 amino acids long. With V trimmed by 10 bases and J by 10 bases, 13 bases remained unmatched. Per the germline V gene, CDR1 is MNHEY and CDR2 is SVGEGT. Here the CDR3 reads CATEPLAGGLGEQFF. The DNA for the CDR3 is TGTGCCACCGAACCACTAGCGGGAGGGCTAGGCGAGCAGTTCTTC.

This clonotype has ten or more counts. The gene calls are TRBV20-1 and TRBJ1-2; D might be TRBD1 (5 bases). V shed 0 bases and J shed 6 bases, with 17 bases lying between them. Germline lookup yields CDR1 DFQATT and CDR2 SNEGSKA (reference sequence). CDR3 length equals 15 residues. The CDR3 spells CSARDPGGVEDGYTF. The CDR3 coding sequence is TGCAGTGCTAGAGATCCGGGGGGTGTGGAAGATGGCTACACCTTC.

The chain is built from TRBV7-9 and TRBJ2-7; 10 nucleotides align to TRBD1. CDR1 is SEHNR, CDR2 FQNEAQ, per germline (reference sequence). This CDR3 is 17 amino acids long. The V and J ends lost 4 bases and 3 bases, in that order; junction bases with no gene match: 12. Written as DNA, the CDR3 is TGTGCCAGCAGCTCCGCCGGGACAGGGGTCTCCTACTACGAGCAGTACTTC. Translation gives CASSSAGTGVSYYEQYF.

This clonotype was picked up many times. V is TRBV29-1 and J is TRBJ1-4, with 7 bases that match TRBD1. The CDR3 consists of 13 residues. Trimming cost V 7 bases and J 9 bases; bases outside gene matches: 11. From germline, CDR1 is SQVTM and CDR2 ANQGSEA. The CDR3 DNA follows: TGCAGCGGGCAGACAGGGAGGGAGCAAAAACTGTTTTTT. Translating it yields CSGQTGREQKLFF.

The chain couples TRBV19 to TRBJ2-7; TRBD1 or TRBD2 may be the D gene (6 bases each). V shed 5 bases and J shed 0 bases, with 17 bases lying between them. The CDR3 contains 16 residues. From germline, CDR1 is LNHDA and CDR2 SQIVND (reference sequence). The CDR3 DNA follows: TGTGCCAGTAGTTCCACCTCACAGGGACTCTCCTACGAGCAGTACTTC. It yields the protein CASSSTSQGLSYEQYF.

This clonotype was recorded many times. This chain uses TRBV10-1 with TRBJ2-7, with D tentatively TRBD1 (6 bases). The CDR3 totals 15 residues. From germline, CDR1 is WNHNN and CDR2 SYGVQD (reference sequence). Trimming removed 6 bases from V and 4 bases from J, with 19 bases in between. The CDR3 loop reads CASSTGRDNKYEQYF. The CDR3 region has the DNA TGCGCCAGCAGCACCGGCCGGGACAATAAATACGAGCAGTACTTC.

This clonotype has a count of ten or more. This sequence joins TRBV6-4 and TRBJ2-1; possibly TRBD2 for D (7 bases). V was trimmed by 8 bases and J by 4 bases, leaving 18 bases between them. The CDR3 runs to 15 residues. Germline CDR1 MRHNA, CDR2 SNTAGT. In DNA, the CDR3 is TGTGCCAGCTCCCCCGGGGAGGGGGAGTACAATGAGCAGTTCTTC. Its translation is CASSPGEGEYNEQFF.

As concerns this clonotype: A much bigger clone sits one base away, suggesting this may be a read error. V usage is TRBV29-1 and J usage is TRBJ2-7; D unresolved. Germline V gene sequence: CDR1 SQVTM, CDR2 ANQGSEA. The CDR3 has 14 residues. The CDR3 DNA follows: TGCAGAGTTGACGGTCAAGGGAACTCCTACGAGCAGTACTTC. It codes for CRVDGQGNSYEQYF.